This passage covers 25 T cell receptor beta chains from one sample sequenced in a study of CXCR3-negative and CXCR3-positive naive CD8 T cells. Via 5' RACE with UMI labels, TRB cDNA libraries were prepared. No DNA is given; TCRdb re-called the 5' RACE reads and lists each CDR3 protein once. This table lists 35,000 to 45,000 distinct CDR3 sequences. The sample consisted of naive CXCR3- CD8+ T cells from blood. The subset denotes: CD45RO-CCR7+CD27+CD95- naive CD8+ T cells lacking CXCR3 (TNR3-). The origin of the receptors is a human donor in good health. Some clones in this sample may be carry-over from other donors' samples.

The V and J genes are TRBV7-3 and TRBJ2-2. The CDR3 is 12 amino acids. In germline, CDR1 is SGHTA, CDR2 FQGTGA. The CDR3 is CASRINTGELFF.

CDR3 protein: CASTISSREQFF. The V call is TRBV2, the J call TRBJ2-1. The CDR3 length is 12 residues. Germline CDR1 SNHLY, CDR2 FYNNEI.

This sequence joins TRBV29-1 and TRBJ2-3; without DNA, the TCRdb call of TRBD1 cannot be checked. This CDR3 is 15 amino acids long. CDR1 is SQVTM and CDR2 is ANQGSEA in the germline V gene. The CDR3 is CSVEGGQGGTDTQYF.

CDR3 protein: CASRLGGSFYNEQFF. The rearrangement links TRBV28 to TRBJ2-1. The CDR3 consists of 15 residues. Germline lookup yields CDR1 MDHEN and CDR2 SYDVKM.

The chain joins TRBV28 to TRBJ2-7; TCRdb names TRBD1, which stays unverified in the absence of DNA. The CDR3 sequence is 15 residues long. From germline, CDR1 is MDHEN and CDR2 SYDVKM. The CDR3 is CASSFRGALTYEQYF.

The chain is built from TRBV7-9 and TRBJ2-7; checking the TCRdb D call of TRBD1 is not possible without DNA. The CDR3 runs to 16 residues. CDR1 SEHNR and CDR2 FQNEAQ come from the germline V gene (reference sequence). This CDR3 is CASSSRGGGATYEQYF.

This sequence joins TRBV29-1 and TRBJ2-2; TCRdb's D gene call, TRBD1, goes unchecked for lack of DNA. CDR3 length equals 14 residues. Germline CDR1 and CDR2: SQVTM and ANQGSEA. This CDR3 is CSVVATGNTGELFF.

The gene calls are TRBV5-1 and TRBJ2-1; without DNA, the TCRdb call of TRBD2 cannot be checked. The CDR3 runs 15 residues. CDR1 is SGHRS, CDR2 YFSETQ, per germline. The CDR3 is CASSLEAGGPDEQFF. The whole variable domain, filled in from reference TRBV5-1 and TRBJ2-1, reads KAGVTQTPRYLIKTRGQQVTLSCSPISGHRSVSWYQQTPGQGLQFLFEYFSETQRNKGNFPGRFSGRQFSNSRSEMNVSTLELGDSALYLCASSLEAGGPDEQFFGPGTRLTVL.

The chain combines TRBV5-5 with TRBJ2-7; TCRdb reports TRBD1, a call that lacks DNA to check it against. Per the germline V gene, CDR1 is SGHKS and CDR2 is YYEKEE (reference sequence). The CDR3 is 14 residues long. The CDR3 here is CASSPGTHSYEQYF.

The rearrangement links TRBV7-2 to TRBJ2-6; TCRdb reports TRBD1, a call that lacks DNA to check it against. Germline V gene lookup returns CDR1 SGHTA and CDR2 FQGNSA. This CDR3 is built from 13 residues. CDR3 sequence: CASRGAGANVLTF.

The V and J genes are TRBV5-1 and TRBJ1-1; the TCRdb call, TRBD1, lacks DNA for checking. CDR3 length equals 14 residues. CDR1 is SGHRS, CDR2 YFSETQ, per germline. CDR3 sequence: CASSTDRAKTGAFF.

This CDR3 is CSARGGARMSGELFF. The genes are TRBV20-1 and TRBJ2-2; checking the TCRdb D call of TRBD1 is not possible without DNA. Germline-derived CDR1 and CDR2 are DFQATT and SNEGSKA (reference sequence). The CDR3 extends over 15 amino acids.

The J gene is TRBJ2-3, the V gene TRBV7-9; TCRdb proposes TRBD2, but this gene call is untestable without DNA. The CDR3 has 17 residues. Germline CDR1 is SEHNR and CDR2 is FQNEAQ (reference sequence). The CDR3: CASSLVWGDSLTDTQYF.

CDR3 residues: CASRLRTHATDTQYF. The V and J genes are TRBV12-2 and TRBJ2-3. TRBV12-2 constitutes a pseudogene. The CDR3 is made up of 15 amino acids.

V gene TRBV7-6 combines with J gene TRBJ2-7; TCRdb's D gene call, TRBD1, goes unchecked for lack of DNA. CDR1 is SGHVS and CDR2 is FNYEAQ in the germline V gene. The CDR3 covers 14 residues. CDR3 sequence reads: CASRMGQGAYEQYF.

V is TRBV13 and J is TRBJ2-7; TCRdb's D call, TRBD2, is unchecked because there is no DNA. CDR3 length: 13 amino acids. Germline-derived CDR1 and CDR2 are PRHDT and FYEKMQ (reference sequence). CDR3 loop: CASSSGLAYEQYF.

V and J are TRBV12-3 or TRBV12-4 and TRBJ1-5; the D call from TCRdb, TRBD1, cannot be confirmed without DNA. CDR3 length equals 14 residues. The CDR3 reads CASSWGGSNQPQHF.

The J gene is TRBJ2-7, the V gene TRBV29-1; with no DNA, the TCRdb D assignment of TRBD1 cannot be verified. CDR3 size: 15 residues. Germline V lookup: CDR1 SQVTM, CDR2 ANQGSEA. The CDR3 here is CSVEDLGQGGVEQYF.

The V call is TRBV20-1, the J call TRBJ2-7; lacking DNA, the TRBD1 call made by TCRdb goes unchecked. The CDR3 has 13 residues. Germline lookup yields CDR1 DFQATT and CDR2 SNEGSKA (reference sequence). The CDR3 here is CSASGTGPYEQYF.

The chain combines TRBV5-6 with TRBJ2-3; without DNA, the TCRdb call of TRBD1 cannot be checked. In germline, CDR1 is SGHDT, CDR2 YYEEEE. The CDR3 covers 15 residues. This chain's CDR3 is CASSSPGPSTDTQYF.

This rearrangement joins TRBV19 to TRBJ1-2; TCRdb reports TRBD1, a call that lacks DNA to check it against. The CDR3 contains 15 residues. The germline CDR1 and CDR2 sequences are LNHDA and SQIVND (reference sequence). The CDR3 spells CASSIYLGASYGYTF.

The chain employs TRBV6-1 and TRBJ2-1; TCRdb selects TRBD2, and the lack of DNA leaves this call unchecked. CDR1 MNHNS and CDR2 SASEGT come from the germline V gene. The CDR3 contains 15 residues. CDR3 sequence: CASSELAGGYNEQFF.

The chain links TRBV7-2 to TRBJ2-5; TCRdb outputs TRBD2, but without DNA this stays unchecked. Germline CDR1 reads SGHTA; CDR2 reads FQGNSA. This CDR3 region has 17 residues. The CDR3 sequence: CASSPSKAGGLQETQYF.

The chain is built from TRBV14 and TRBJ1-5. Germline loops: CDR1 SGHDN, CDR2 FVKESK. The CDR3 spans 14 residues. CDR3 sequence: CASSPNGRNQPQHF.

The chain is built from TRBV6-5 and TRBJ1-5; checking the TCRdb D call of TRBD1 is not possible without DNA. CDR3 length: 16 amino acids. In germline, CDR1 is MNHEY, CDR2 SVGAGI. The CDR3: CASKPVMGPEDQPQHF.